This T cell receptor beta chain was sequenced for a study of T-cell reconstitution after alpha-beta-depleted transplantation in children. Study findings and constraints: Several hundred expanded graft clones reportedly gave rise to the alpha-beta T cells present about two months after transplant. At one year after transplant, newly produced T cells mostly accounted for T-cell counts and diversity.

The CDR3 length is 14 residues. Unique molecular identifiers were used in preparing the TCRbeta library. TCRdb re-called the PCR reads through MiXCR, storing one row per CDR3 protein. The sample yields fewer than 550,000 distinct CDR3 sequences, approximately 10% seen once. This clonotype was observed a few times. The antigen is not known. The receptor was isolated from a female patient between 2 and 15 years old who had a stem cell transplant for aplastic anemia, so the T cells may come from the graft donor. This sequence joins TRBV21-1 and TRBJ1-5. TRBV21-1 is a pseudogene. The sample was PBMCs, mostly from graft donor cells, taken 180 days after TCRalphabeta/CD19-depleted stem cell transplant. CDR3 sequence: CASITQYSNQPQHF. In DNA form, the CDR3 reads TGTGCCAGCATAACCCAATATAGCAATCAGCCCCAGCATTTT.